These 12 T cell receptor beta chains originate from one sample sequenced in a study of shared clonotypes between healthy human individuals. TCRdb's table, derived via immunoSEQ multiplex PCR, lists solely in-frame clones and lacks some. The sample shows under 850,000 clones, around 70% of them seen only once. The sequenced sample was memory CD4+ T cells sorted from blood. The sample's subset: CD45RA-negative fraction. The receptors shown here come from a woman in her thirties in good health.

This chain's CDR3 is CATQGASEKLFF. CDR3 in DNA: TGTGCCACCCAGGGGGCGAGTGAAAAACTGTTTTTT. This chain joins TRBV28 and TRBJ1-4, with 8 bases lining up with TRBD1. Germline values: CDR1 MDHEN, CDR2 SYDVKM. V shed 10 bases and J 7 bases; nucleotides not matched to a gene: 5. There are 12 residues in the CDR3.

The chain employs TRBV14 and TRBJ1-1; D remains unclear. Germline V gives CDR1 SGHDN, CDR2 FVKESK. The V end lost 3 bases, the J end lost 3 bases, and 8 bases lay between the germline ends. The CDR3 is 13 residues long. CDR3 bases: TGTGCCAGCAGCCATAGAAGGGACACTGAAGCTTTCTTT. It translates to CASSHRRDTEAFF.

The genes are TRBV28 and TRBJ1-5; maybe TRBD1 (6 bases). The germline V gene has CDR1 MDHEN and CDR2 SYDVKM. CDR3 length: 13 residues. Trimming cost V 6 bases and J 7 bases, with 13 bases left between them. This CDR3 reads CASRVGGQQPQHF. The CDR3 nucleotides are TGTGCCAGCAGAGTCGGGGGGCAACAGCCCCAGCATTTT.

The J gene is TRBJ2-1, the V gene TRBV11-3; D possibly corresponds to TRBD1 (5 bases). Germline lookup yields CDR1 SGHNT and CDR2 YENEEA. V shed 5 bases and J shed 9 bases, with 11 bases lying between them. This CDR3 comprises 12 residues. CDR3 loop: CASSDRTSEQFF. The DNA for the CDR3 is TGTGCCAGCAGCGACCGGACAAGTGAGCAGTTCTTC.

J is TRBJ1-3 and V is TRBV28; D remains ambiguous. The CDR3 spans 16 residues. V was shortened by 3 bases and J by 4 bases, with 16 bases between the two germline ends. Per the germline V gene, CDR1 is MDHEN and CDR2 is SYDVKM. CDR3 nucleotide sequence: TGTGCCAGCAGTTTTCGTTGGATAGCGGGCGGAAACACCATATATTTT. This gives the protein CASSFRWIAGGNTIYF. The variable domain in full, with the rest retrieved from reference TRBV28 and TRBJ1-3, is DVKVTQSSRYLVKRTGEKVFLECVQDMDHENMFWYRQDPGLGLRLIYFSYDVKMKEKGDIPEGYSVSREKKERFSLILESASTNQTSMYLCASSFRWIAGGNTIYFGEGSWLTVV.

The rearrangement uses TRBV11-3 and TRBJ2-5; 10 nucleotides line up with TRBD2. The CDR3 covers 18 residues. V lost 1 base to trimming and J lost 2 bases; unmatched junction nucleotides: 10. CDR1 and CDR2 from the germline V gene are SGHNT and YENEEA. The CDR3 is CASSLASGSGRDQETQYF. CDR3 coding DNA: TGTGCCAGCAGCTTAGCGTCTGGGAGCGGGAGGGATCAAGAGACCCAGTACTTC.

The chain couples TRBV10-2 to TRBJ1-5; 7 bases line up with TRBD1. Trimming took 6 bases from V and 2 from J; bases not matched to a gene: 4. Germline CDR1 WSHSY, CDR2 SAAADI. The CDR3 covers 14 residues. In nucleotides, the CDR3 is TGCGCCAGCAGGGGGGGACAGCGCAATCAGCCCCAGCATTTT. This gives the protein CASRGGQRNQPQHF.

A remark on this clone: Other DNA sequences in the sample encode the same CDR3. This chain uses TRBV29-1 with TRBJ2-7; D may be TRBD1 (6 bases). Germline V gene lookup returns CDR1 SQVTM and CDR2 ANQGSEA. The germline V and J ends were trimmed by 4 bases and 3 bases, with 7 bases remaining between them. The CDR3 sequence is 11 residues long. CDR3 DNA: TGCAGCGTTGGGACAGTCTACGAGCAGTACTTC. Protein product: CSVGTVYEQYF.

J is TRBJ1-5 and V is TRBV21-1. TRBV21-1 is designated a pseudogene. This CDR3 has 19 residues. The CDR3 DNA reads as TGTGCCAGCGGAGGGGCAAGTCCCCCAATAAGAGATAGCAATCAGCCCCAGCATTTT. Translated: CASGGASPPIRDSNQPQHF.

The table lists this clone with a few counts. The V and J genes are TRBV30 and TRBJ1-2; perhaps TRBD1 as D (6 bases). V was shortened by 3 bases and J by 0 bases, with 14 bases between the two germline ends. The germline V gene has CDR1 GTSNPN and CDR2 SVGIG (reference sequence). The CDR3 runs to 15 residues. For the CDR3, the DNA is TGTGCCTGGAGAAACAGGGTACGAACTAACTATGGCTACACCTTC. It translates to CAWRNRVRTNYGYTF. Combining the CDR3 with reference TRBV30 and TRBJ1-2 gives the whole variable domain SQTIHQWPATLVQPVGSPLSLECTVEGTSNPNLYWYRQAAGRGLQLLFYSVGIGQISSEVPQNLSASRPQDRQFILSSKKLLLSDSGFYLCAWRNRVRTNYGYTFGSGTRLTVV.

This clone showed up just once. The chain has TRBV6-4 and TRBJ2-2; 7 positions match TRBD1. V gave up 6 bases and J gave up 0 bases; unmatched junction bases: 4. CDR1 is MRHNA and CDR2 is SNTAGT in the germline V gene. The CDR3 spans 15 residues. DNA of the CDR3: TGTGCCAGCAGCATGGGACAGTCGAACACCGGGGAGCTGTTTTTT. Encoded protein: CASSMGQSNTGELFF.

V gene TRBV7-9 combines with J gene TRBJ1-4, with D maybe TRBD1 (6 bases). The V gene's germline CDR1 is SEHNR and CDR2 FQNEAQ (reference sequence). The CDR3 has 15 residues. V lost 5 bases to trimming and J lost 5 bases, with 15 bases between them. The CDR3 loop is CASSPTGQKNEKLFF. The CDR3 DNA sequence: TGTGCCAGCAGCCCGACCGGACAGAAGAATGAAAAACTGTTTTTT.